This entry features one T cell receptor beta chain sequence. CDR1 is SGHTS and CDR2 is YDEGEE in the germline V gene. The CDR3 loop spans 17 amino acids. V was pared by 4 bases and J by 0 bases, with 13 bases of the junction left unmatched. Primers: 60 Vbeta forward and 13 Jbeta reverse. Here immunoSEQ multiplex PCR was the method, and the copy in TCRdb shows in-frame clones only, minus some. The sample includes 90,000 or so clones, 75% to 90% seen only once; the top ten take roughly 30%. The sample belongs to a study of cytomegalovirus exposure and HLA in healthy donors. This clonotype was sampled from a man aged 45-60 years in good health and CMV-seropositive. The rearrangement links TRBV5-8 to TRBJ2-7; the match to TRBD1 covers 7 bases. What was sequenced was PBMCs. CDR3 in amino acids: CASSLNHGTDFSYEQYF. The CDR3 DNA sequence: TGTGCCAGCAGCCTAAATCATGGGACAGACTTCTCCTACGAGCAGTACTTC.